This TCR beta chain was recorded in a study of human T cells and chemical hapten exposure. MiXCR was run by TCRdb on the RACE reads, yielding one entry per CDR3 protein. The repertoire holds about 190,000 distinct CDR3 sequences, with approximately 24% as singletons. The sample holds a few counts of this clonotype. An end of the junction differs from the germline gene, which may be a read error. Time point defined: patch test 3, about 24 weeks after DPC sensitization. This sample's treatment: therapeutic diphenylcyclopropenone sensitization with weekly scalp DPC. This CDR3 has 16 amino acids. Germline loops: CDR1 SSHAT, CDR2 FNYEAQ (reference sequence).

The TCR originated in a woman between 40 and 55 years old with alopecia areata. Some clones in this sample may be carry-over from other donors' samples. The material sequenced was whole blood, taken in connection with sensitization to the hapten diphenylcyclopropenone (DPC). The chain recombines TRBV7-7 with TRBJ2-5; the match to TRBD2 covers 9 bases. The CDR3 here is CASSSGRLAGQETQYF. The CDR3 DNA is TGTGCTAGCAGCTCTGGTAGGCTAGCGGGGCAAGAGACCCAGTACTTC.